One and the same sample provided the 29 T cell receptor beta chains below, sequenced in a study of blood T cell repertoires in COVID-19. The table came from immunoSEQ multiplex PCR; TCRdb's copy has only in-frame clones and leaves some out. The sample records under 35,000 clones, around nine tenths being singletons. What was sequenced was peripheral blood. These receptors all come from a human donor with active COVID-19. The donor label of this sample is uncertain.

The chain employs TRBV19 and TRBJ1-1, with 12 bases fitting TRBD1. The V and J ends lost 4 bases and 5 bases, in that order; junction bases with no gene match: 8. The CDR3 totals 16 residues. The germline V gene has CDR1 LNHDA and CDR2 SQIVND (reference sequence). The CDR3 sequence is CASSTGTGGARTEAFF. CDR3 nucleotides: TGTGCCAGTAGTACCGGGACAGGGGGCGCGAGAACTGAAGCTTTCTTT.

The V call is TRBV11-2, the J call TRBJ2-5, with D possibly matching TRBD2 (7 bases). Germline V gives CDR1 SGHAT, CDR2 FQNNGV. The V end lost 0 bases, the J end lost 9 bases, and 14 bases lay between the germline ends. CDR3 length: 14 residues. CDR3 sequence: CASSLDRGGGSQYF. DNA of the CDR3: TGTGCCAGCAGCTTAGATAGGGGGGGAGGGTCCCAGTACTTC.

The chain uses TRBV24-1 and TRBJ2-1; TRBD2 might be the D (6 bases). The ends were cut back, 4 bases at V and 0 bases at J, with 12 bases in the middle. The CDR3 is 16 residues long. Germline V gene lookup returns CDR1 KGHDR and CDR2 SFDVKD. The CDR3: CATSDPAGSSYNEQFF. CDR3 nucleotides: TGTGCCACCAGTGACCCAGCGGGCAGCTCCTACAATGAGCAGTTCTTC.

As DNA, the CDR3 is TGCGCCAGCAGCTTGACCGCGACAGAGTCCTACGAGCAGTACTTC. Translated, it gives CASSLTATESYEQYF. The chain couples TRBV5-1 to TRBJ2-7; D possibly corresponds to TRBD1 (5 bases). The CDR3 covers 15 residues. Trimming pared 1 base from V and 1 base from J, leaving 12 bases between. Germline CDR1 and CDR2: SGHRS and YFSETQ.

CDR3 coding DNA: TGTGCCAGCAGGGACGACAGGGGAGCCTTCTACGAGCAGTACTTC. This encodes CASRDDRGAFYEQYF. The gene calls are TRBV21-1 and TRBJ2-7; the listed D gene, TRBD1, was not tested against the DNA. TRBV21-1 is described as a pseudogene. CDR3 size: 15 residues.

V gene TRBV7-3 combines with J gene TRBJ2-2; 9 bases fit TRBD2. Germline lookup yields CDR1 SGHTA and CDR2 FQGTGA. V was clipped by 1 base and J by 2 bases; unmatched bases: 5. CDR3 length: 17 residues. The CDR3 DNA reads TGTGCCAGCAGCTTAAATAGCGGGGGACCTAACACCGGGGAGCTGTTTTTT. It codes for CASSLNSGGPNTGELFF.

The chain is built from TRBV10-1 and TRBJ1-2; TRBD1 agrees at 7 bases. From germline, CDR1 is WNHNN and CDR2 SYGVQD (reference sequence). V shed 3 bases and J 5 bases; nucleotides not matched to a gene: 3. The CDR3 has 13 amino acids. The CDR3 here is CASSDTTGYGYTF. CDR3 in DNA: TGCGCCAGCAGTGATACGACAGGGTATGGCTACACCTTC.

This chain joins TRBV21-1 and TRBJ1-1; TRBD1 reflects the table's D call only, with no check against the DNA. TRBV21-1 is a known pseudogene. The CDR3 is made up of 16 amino acids. The CDR3 DNA follows: TGTGCCAGCAGCAAAGCGCTCTGGGGCATGAACACTGAAGCTTTCTTT. It is translated as CASSKALWGMNTEAFF.

J is TRBJ1-5 and V is TRBV2; 7 positions match TRBD1. This CDR3 has 14 amino acids. The junction had 6 bases not matched to a gene; V was cut back by 4 bases and J by 6 bases. The germline gives CDR1 SNHLY, CDR2 FYNNEI. The CDR3 loop reads CASSAGQVGQPQHF. The CDR3 DNA sequence: TGTGCCAGCAGTGCCGGACAGGTGGGTCAGCCCCAGCATTTT. The variable domain in full, with the rest retrieved from reference TRBV2 and TRBJ1-5, is EPEVTQTPSHQVTQMGQEVILRCVPISNHLYFYWYRQILGQKVEFLVSFYNNEISEKSEIFDDQFSVERPDGSNFTLKIRSTKLEDSAMYFCASSAGQVGQPQHFGDGTRLSIL.

This clone was counted a few times. The chain joins TRBV7-8 to TRBJ1-1; maybe TRBD1 (5 bases). The CDR3 has 14 residues. V gave up 0 bases and J gave up 4 bases, with 9 bases separating them. Germline lookup yields CDR1 SGHVS and CDR2 FQNEAQ. In DNA form, the CDR3 reads TGTGCCAGCAGCTTAGCCCAGGGAAGCACTGAAGCTTTCTTT. It specifies CASSLAQGSTEAFF.

The chain recombines TRBV4-1 with TRBJ2-1; TRBD2 aligns across 10 bases. CDR3 length: 18 residues. CDR1 and CDR2 (germline): MGHRA, YSYEKL. The J segment lost 9 bases and the V segment lost 0 bases, leaving 14 bases of the junction unmatched. CDR3 sequence (DNA): TGCGCCAGCAGCCAAGATCCCCTAGCGGGGGAGACCCCCCCTGAGCAGTTCTTC. This codes for CASSQDPLAGETPPEQFF.

J is TRBJ1-1 and V is TRBV12-3 or TRBV12-4; D is unclear. CDR3 size: 13 residues. V was shortened by 2 bases and J by 6 bases, with 10 bases between the two germline ends. The CDR3, as DNA: TGTGCCAGCAGTTTATTCGGCGAGGCTGAAGCTTTCTTT. This encodes CASSLFGEAEAFF.

The genes are TRBV19 and TRBJ1-1; no clear D gene. The CDR3 is 12 residues long. CDR1 and CDR2 (germline): LNHDA, SQIVND (reference sequence). V gave up 9 bases and J gave up 6 bases, with 14 bases separating them. CDR3 residues: CASAGFGAEAFF. The CDR3 DNA follows: TGTGCCAGCGCGGGGTTCGGAGCTGAAGCTTTCTTT.

J is TRBJ1-2 and V is TRBV12-3 or TRBV12-4; unclear D gene. V lost 6 bases and J lost 8, with 10 bases in between. This CDR3 contains 11 residues. The CDR3 spells CASSSYEGYTF. In DNA, the CDR3 is TGTGCCAGCAGCTCCTATGAGGGCTACACCTTC.

The genes are TRBV7-3 and TRBJ2-1, with TRBD1 matching over 7 bases. This CDR3 region has 12 residues. Germline trimming cut 5 bases from V and 15 bases from J; bases unmatched to any gene: 10. Per germline, CDR1 SGHTA and CDR2 FQGTGA. The CDR3 sequence is CASSRRTGVGFF. The CDR3 nucleotides read TGTGCCAGCAGCCGAAGAACAGGGGTGGGGTTCTTC.

The chain recombines TRBV18 with TRBJ2-3, with D hard to call. V gave up 0 bases and J gave up 5 bases, with 6 bases separating them. Germline assignment: CDR1 KGHSH and CDR2 LQKENI. The CDR3 runs to 13 residues. The CDR3 is CASSPPNIDTQYF. The DNA for the CDR3 is TGTGCCAGCTCACCACCGAACATAGATACGCAGTATTTT.

Notes on this clone: The junction does not match germline at one end; this may be a read error. The J gene is TRBJ1-2, the V gene TRBV2; 7 positions agree with TRBD1. From germline, CDR1 is SNHLY and CDR2 FYNNEI. The CDR3 consists of 11 residues. The DNA for the CDR3 is TGTGCCAGCAGTGAGTTCGACCGGGACAGCTTC. Translated, it gives CASSEFDRDSF.

This chain connects TRBV19 to TRBJ1-2; D is undetermined. The V gene lost 3 bases and the J gene lost 6 bases, with 8 bases spanning the gap. CDR3 length: 12 residues. The V gene's germline CDR1 is LNHDA and CDR2 SQIVND (reference sequence). In DNA, the CDR3 is TGTGCCAGTAGTATCGGACTAAATGGCTACACCTTC. Translating gives CASSIGLNGYTF.

The chain is built from TRBV5-4 and TRBJ1-6; a weak D match, TRBD1 (6 bases). The CDR3 runs to 16 residues. Germline loops: CDR1 SGHNT, CDR2 YYREEE (reference sequence). Trimming shortened V by 4 bases and J by 9 bases, and 20 bases separated the two germline ends. CDR3 protein: CASSLQGIQVGSPLHF. The CDR3 DNA is TGTGCCAGCAGCCTACAGGGAATTCAAGTGGGTTCACCCCTCCACTTT.

The chain uses TRBV7-2 and TRBJ2-7; TRBD1 is a possible D gene (6 bases). The V end was cut by 5 bases, the J end by 4 bases, with 18 bases between. The CDR3 sequence is 15 residues long. CDR1 is SGHTA, CDR2 FQGNSA, per germline. In nucleotides, the CDR3 is TGTGCCAGCAGCCAAACAGCAGGGGCCGGGTACGAGCAGTACTTC. This gives the protein CASSQTAGAGYEQYF.

V is TRBV12-2 and J is TRBJ2-7; the table gives TRBD1 as D, unverified against the DNA. TRBV12-2 counts as a pseudogene. The CDR3 has 12 amino acids. CDR3 residues: CASPNNHYEQYF. CDR3 nucleotides: TGTGCAAGTCCCAACAATCACTACGAGCAGTACTTC.

This rearrangement joins TRBV6-6 to TRBJ1-3; D gene unclear. Germline V gene lookup returns CDR1 MNHNY and CDR2 SVGAGI (reference sequence). The CDR3 is made up of 15 amino acids. Trimming took off 5 bases at V and 0 bases at J, with 11 bases between the two ends. The CDR3 sequence: CASSIEGSSGNTIYF. DNA of the CDR3: TGTGCCAGCAGTATTGAAGGGAGCTCTGGAAACACCATATATTTT.

This chain uses TRBV4-3 with TRBJ2-7, with 8 bases aligning to TRBD2. The CDR3 length is 16 residues. The ends lost 1 base at V and 2 bases at J; junction bases unmatched: 7. Germline V gene data show CDR1 as LGHNA and CDR2 as YSLEER. CDR3 residues: CASSQGGSGDPYEQYF. The CDR3 DNA reads TGCGCCAGCAGCCAAGGGGGTAGCGGGGACCCCTACGAGCAGTACTTC.

The rearrangement joins TRBV6-5 to TRBJ2-7; D unclear. V gave up 6 bases and J gave up 3 bases, with 9 bases separating them. The CDR3 totals 12 residues. CDR1 and CDR2 from the germline V gene are MNHEY and SVGAGI. The CDR3 sequence: CASSVPVYEQYF. Written as DNA, the CDR3 is TGTGCCAGCAGCGTACCGGTCTACGAGCAGTACTTC.

V usage is TRBV18 and J usage is TRBJ2-1, with 8 bases lining up with TRBD2. The CDR3 runs 16 residues. Trimming removed 0 bases from V and 2 bases from J; junction bases left unmatched: 3. Germline CDR1 KGHSH, CDR2 LQKENI. CDR3 coding DNA: TGTGCCAGCTCACCACCGACGCGGGGGGCCTACAATGAGCAGTTCTTC. Protein sequence: CASSPPTRGAYNEQFF.

This rearrangement joins TRBV5-1 to TRBJ2-7; TRBD2 matches at 9 bases. Germline-derived CDR1 and CDR2 are SGHRS and YFSETQ. This CDR3 is built from 20 residues. With V trimmed by 0 bases and J by 0 bases, 16 bases remained unmatched. As DNA, the CDR3 is TGCGCCAGCAGCTTGGAATCTAGCGGGGATTCGTTGTGGAGCTCCTACGAGCAGTACTTC. Residues: CASSLESSGDSLWSSYEQYF.

The chain carries TRBV18 and TRBJ1-1; the D gene is possibly TRBD1 (5 bases). The CDR3 spans 18 residues. V was shortened by 6 bases and J by 0 bases, with 23 bases between the two germline ends. In germline, CDR1 is KGHSH, CDR2 LQKENI. CDR3 sequence reads: CASSRKQAYNGMNTEAFF. Here the CDR3 DNA reads TGTGCCAGCTCGCGAAAACAGGCGTACAACGGCATGAACACTGAAGCTTTCTTT.

There are a few counts of this clone. V gene TRBV2 combines with J gene TRBJ1-6; D unclear. The V and J ends lost 6 bases and 0 bases respectively, with 3 bases between them. The V gene's germline CDR1 is SNHLY and CDR2 FYNNEI. The CDR3 loop spans 13 amino acids. For the CDR3, the DNA is TGTGCCAGCAGGAGCTCCTATAATTCACCCCTCCACTTT. As protein: CASRSSYNSPLHF.

The chain is built from TRBV2 and TRBJ2-3; 9 nucleotides line up with TRBD1. Germline assignment: CDR1 SNHLY and CDR2 FYNNEI. The J segment lost 6 bases and the V segment lost 4 bases, leaving 8 bases of the junction unmatched. The CDR3 runs to 15 residues. The CDR3 sequence is CASSVGTGPTDTQYF. CDR3 nucleotide sequence: TGTGCCAGCAGTGTGGGGACAGGGCCTACGGATACGCAGTATTTT.